The 18 T cell receptor beta chains listed next were all sequenced from one sample in a study of PD-L1 blockade in urothelial cancer. Here immunoSEQ multiplex PCR was the method, and the copy in TCRdb shows in-frame clones only, minus some. The sample yields some 79,000 clones, about 80% seen once. The source material was PBMCs, sampled around atezolizumab (anti-PD-L1) treatment. The receptors derive from a man between 65 and 85 years old with urothelial cancer.

This chain joins TRBV11-2 and TRBJ2-1; TRBD1 agrees at 7 bases. CDR1 is SGHAT and CDR2 is FQNNGV in the germline V gene. V lost 5 bases to trimming and J lost 8 bases; unmatched junction nucleotides: 12. The CDR3 runs to 15 residues. The CDR3 bases are TGTGCCAGCAGCACCGGGAAGGGGGCGCCGGATGAGCAGTTCTTC. Its translation: CASSTGKGAPDEQFF.

CDR3 protein: CASSLYSNYGYTF. As DNA, the CDR3 is TGTGCCAGCAGCTTATACAGTAACTATGGCTACACCTTC. This chain joins TRBV7-2 and TRBJ1-2; D unclear. The germline V gene has CDR1 SGHTA and CDR2 FQGNSA. With 2 bases removed from V and 1 base from J, the gap between germline ends came to 5 bases. This CDR3 region has 13 residues.

The chain has TRBV5-1 and TRBJ1-2; 9 bases match TRBD1. J was trimmed by 5 bases and V by 4 bases; bases with no gene match: 3. CDR3 length equals 13 residues. Germline lookup yields CDR1 SGHRS and CDR2 YFSETQ. The DNA of the CDR3 is TGCGCCAGCAGCCCGGGACAGGGATATGGCTACACCTTC. It yields the protein CASSPGQGYGYTF. The complete variable domain, with remaining parts taken from reference TRBV5-1 and TRBJ1-2, reads KAGVTQTPRYLIKTRGQQVTLSCSPISGHRSVSWYQQTPGQGLQFLFEYFSETQRNKGNFPGRFSGRQFSNSRSEMNVSTLELGDSALYLCASSPGQGYGYTFGSGTRLTVV.

The sample holds many counts of this clone. The V call is TRBV27, the J call TRBJ2-5; 7 nucleotides match TRBD2. V was pared by 2 bases and J by 5 bases, with 8 bases of the junction left unmatched. The CDR3 is 15 residues long. Germline CDR1 is MNHEY and CDR2 is SMNVEV (reference sequence). CDR3 bases: TGTGCCAGCAGTTTAGTGGCGGGAGACAGCGAGACCCAGTACTTC. Translating gives CASSLVAGDSETQYF.

The chain couples TRBV5-4 to TRBJ1-4; no clear D gene. This CDR3 is built from 16 residues. The germline V gene encodes CDR1 SGHNT and CDR2 YYREEE (reference sequence). V was clipped by 1 base and J by 7 bases, with 17 bases between them. DNA of the CDR3: TGTGCCAGCAGCTTGAAGAGGCTAAGCATGAGTGAAAAACTGTTTTTT. Translated: CASSLKRLSMSEKLFF.

The chain couples TRBV19 to TRBJ2-4; the D gene is possibly TRBD1 (8 bases). Germline-derived CDR1 and CDR2 are LNHDA and SQIVND (reference sequence). The CDR3 has 17 amino acids. V lost 5 bases to trimming and J lost 1 base, with 18 bases between them. The CDR3 nucleotides read TGTGCCAGTAGTGCCCGGACAGGGAGGGCGGCCAAAAACATTCAGTACTTC. Encoded protein: CASSARTGRAAKNIQYF.

The J gene is TRBJ1-4, the V gene TRBV19, with 10 positions matching TRBD1. In germline, CDR1 is LNHDA, CDR2 SQIVND (reference sequence). V lost 5 bases and J lost 5; bases outside the gene matches: 5. The CDR3 length is 15 residues. CDR3 in DNA: TGTGCCAGTAGTCCATTGACAGGGGGCAATGAAAAACTGTTTTTT. Translating gives CASSPLTGGNEKLFF.

CDR3: CASSTRDRYNSPLHF. The CDR3 bases are TGTGCCAGCAGCACACGGGACAGGTATAATTCACCCCTCCACTTT. The chain employs TRBV5-6 and TRBJ1-6, with TRBD1 identical over 8 bases. With 4 bases clipped from V and 4 bases from J, the junction kept 4 bases outside the gene matches. The CDR3 is 15 amino acids. CDR1 is SGHDT and CDR2 is YYEEEE in the germline V gene.

This clone was counted a few times. The chain employs TRBV10-3 and TRBJ2-2; TRBD2 matches at 10 bases. After removal of 6 bases from V and 1 base from J, the junction contained 14 bases not matched to a gene. The CDR3 is 19 amino acids. Germline V gives CDR1 ENHRY, CDR2 SYGVKD. CDR3 nucleotides: TGTGCCATCAGCGACGGGGGGCGGGCTAGCGGGAGGAACACCGGGGAGCTGTTTTTT. This encodes CAISDGGRASGRNTGELFF.

V gene TRBV5-6 combines with J gene TRBJ1-2; possible D gene TRBD1, 5 bases. This CDR3 region has 12 residues. V lost 4 bases and J lost 4, with 8 bases in between. CDR1 and CDR2 from the germline V gene are SGHDT and YYEEEE. CDR3 coding DNA: TGTGCCAGCAGCCGTGACAGCTATGGCTACACCTTC. Its protein product is CASSRDSYGYTF.

The genes are TRBV9 and TRBJ2-1, with D unresolved. The germline V gene encodes CDR1 SGDLS and CDR2 YYNGEE. There are 15 residues in the CDR3. Trimming pared 3 bases from V and 5 bases from J, leaving 15 bases between. The CDR3 here is CASSDTDFGDNEQFF. DNA for the CDR3: TGTGCCAGCAGCGACACTGACTTTGGAGACAATGAGCAGTTCTTC.

The V gene is TRBV7-2, the J gene TRBJ1-1, with D hard to call. Trimming shortened V by 3 bases and J by 1 base, and 9 bases separated the two germline ends. The CDR3 is made up of 14 amino acids. The germline V gene encodes CDR1 SGHTA and CDR2 FQGNSA. The chain's CDR3 is CASSFAGPNTEAFF. The CDR3, as DNA: TGTGCCAGCAGCTTCGCGGGCCCGAACACTGAAGCTTTCTTT.

This chain connects TRBV6-5 to TRBJ2-3; 7 nucleotides line up with TRBD1. V lost 6 bases, J lost 0 bases, and 6 bases stayed unmatched. This CDR3 is 15 amino acids long. In germline, CDR1 is MNHEY, CDR2 SVGAGI. The CDR3 spells CASRPRQGSTDTQYF. In nucleotides, the CDR3 is TGTGCCAGCAGACCCCGACAGGGAAGCACAGATACGCAGTATTTT.

This chain links TRBV19 with TRBJ1-6; 9 bases are shared with TRBD1. CDR1 is LNHDA and CDR2 is SQIVND in the germline V gene (reference sequence). V trimming: 9 bases; J trimming: 7 bases; junction bases outside the gene matches: 7. This CDR3 is built from 14 residues. CDR3 in DNA: TGTGCCAGCAAGGGGACAGGGAACAATTCACCCCTCCACTTT. Its translation is CASKGTGNNSPLHF.

Only one count was recorded for this clone. The V call is TRBV4-2, the J call TRBJ2-1; 9 bases are shared with TRBD1. J gave up 8 bases and V 4 bases, and 9 bases lay outside the gene matches. The CDR3 runs 15 residues. Germline CDR1 and CDR2: LGHNA and YNFKEQ. CDR3 sequence (DNA): TGTGCCAGCAGCCTCCCTCCGGGACAGGGCGATGAGCAGTTCTTC. It specifies CASSLPPGQGDEQFF.

V usage is TRBV7-8 and J usage is TRBJ2-1, with 12 bases matching TRBD1. The length of the CDR3 is 16 residues. The V and J ends lost 4 bases and 5 bases, in that order; junction bases with no gene match: 6. The V gene's germline CDR1 is SGHVS and CDR2 FQNEAQ. The CDR3, as DNA: TGTGCCAGCAGCTCGGGACAGGGGGCTTTGCACAATGAGCAGTTCTTC. Translation: CASSSGQGALHNEQFF. Variable domain in full (rest from reference TRBV7-8 and TRBJ2-1): GAGVSQSPRYKVAKRGQDVALRCDPISGHVSLFWYQQALGQGPEFLTYFQNEAQLDKSGLPSDRFFAERPEGSVSTLKIQRTQQEDSAVYLCASSSGQGALHNEQFFGPGTRLTVL.

The CDR3 protein is CASSLRDRENIYYGYTF. The CDR3, as DNA: TGTGCCAGCAGCCTCCGGGACAGGGAGAACATTTACTATGGCTACACCTTC. This chain connects TRBV9 to TRBJ1-2, with 9 bases identical to TRBD1. Per the germline V gene, CDR1 is SGDLS and CDR2 is YYNGEE. The CDR3 loop spans 17 amino acids. Trimming cost V 4 bases and J 3 bases; bases outside gene matches: 13.

This chain joins TRBV18 and TRBJ2-7, with TRBD2 matching 7 bases. The junction had 9 bases not matched to a gene; V was cut back by 4 bases and J by 6 bases. This CDR3 is 14 amino acids long. CDR1 KGHSH and CDR2 LQKENI come from the germline V gene. CDR3 nucleotide sequence: TGTGCCAGCTCACTCCCGGGAGGCACGGGCGAGCAGTACTTC. Its translation is CASSLPGGTGEQYF. The variable domain in full, with the rest retrieved from reference TRBV18 and TRBJ2-7, is NAGVMQNPRHLVRRRGQEARLRCSPMKGHSHVYWYRQLPEEGLKFMVYLQKENIIDESGMPKERFSAEFPKEGPSILRIQQVVRGDSAAYFCASSLPGGTGEQYFGPGTRLTVT.